These 28 T cell receptor beta chains were all obtained from the same sample, sequenced in a study of response to subunit inactivated influenza vaccine. TCRdb called the RT-PCR reads again in MiXCR, with one record for every CDR3 protein. The table includes under 200,000 distinct CDR3 sequences, about 10% detected once. The source was CD8+ T cells sorted from PBMCs, collected 23 to 25 months after vaccination. The receptor source for this set is a man between 50 and 70 years old who received an inactivated influenza vaccine.

This clonotype appeared a few times. The J gene is TRBJ2-7, the V gene TRBV7-9; TRBD2 aligns across 9 bases. The junction had 5 bases not matched to a gene; V was cut back by 6 bases and J by 2 bases. Germline CDR1 and CDR2: SEHNR and FQNEAQ (reference sequence). CDR3 length equals 14 residues. CDR3 bases: TGTGCCAGCAGTGGGGCTAGCGGGGCCTACGAGCAGTACTTC. Its translation is CASSGASGAYEQYF. Based on the CDR3 plus reference TRBV7-9 and TRBJ2-7, the full variable domain is DTGVSQNPRHKITKRGQNVTFRCDPISEHNRLYWYRQTLGQGPEFLTYFQNEAQLEKSRLLSDRFSAERPKGSFSTLEIQRTEQGDSAMYLCASSGASGAYEQYFGPGTRLTVT.

The rearrangement joins TRBV4-3 to TRBJ2-7; 9 nucleotides agree with TRBD1. The CDR3 runs 15 residues. The junction had 10 bases not matched to a gene; V was cut back by 4 bases and J by 6 bases. CDR1 is LGHNA and CDR2 is YSLEER in the germline V gene. This chain's CDR3 is CASSLDRGLSGEQYF. CDR3 DNA: TGCGCCAGCAGCCTGGACAGGGGTCTATCAGGCGAGCAGTACTTC.

On this clonotype itself: One base away lies a much larger clone, so this may be a sequencing read error. This chain uses TRBV29-1 with TRBJ2-7; weak D call: TRBD2 (5 bases). Germline V lookup: CDR1 SQVTM, CDR2 ANQGSEA. CDR3 size: 13 residues. V was clipped by 1 base and J by 8 bases, with 15 bases between them. This CDR3 reads CSVEGVNSAKQYF. The DNA for the CDR3 is TGCAGCGTTGAAGGGGTGAATAGCGCCAAGCAGTACTTC.

This clonotype was counted only a few times. The CDR3 nucleotides read TGTGCCAGCAAGGACAGGGACTACGAGCAGTACTTC. This encodes CASKDRDYEQYF. This rearrangement joins TRBV2 to TRBJ2-7; 8 bases map to TRBD1. Germline V gene lookup returns CDR1 SNHLY and CDR2 FYNNEI. The CDR3 length is 12 residues. V shed 7 bases and J 3 bases; nucleotides not matched to a gene: 2.

This clonotype was recorded at least ten times. The chain recombines TRBV3-1 with TRBJ1-6; unclear D gene. CDR1 and CDR2 (germline): LGHDT, YNNKEL (reference sequence). The CDR3 has 16 amino acids. The V end lost 0 bases, the J end lost 6 bases, and 12 bases lay between the germline ends. CDR3 protein: CASSQDLPGFNSPLHF. Here the CDR3 DNA reads TGTGCCAGCAGCCAAGATCTTCCGGGGTTTAATTCACCCCTCCACTTT.

As regards this clonotype: One end of the junction is discordant with germline, which a read error may explain. This rearrangement joins TRBV5-6 to TRBJ2-7; D may be TRBD2 (5 bases). The germline V gene has CDR1 SGHDT and CDR2 YYEEEE. The CDR3 covers 11 residues. CDR3 protein: CASRLDSEQYF. The CDR3 bases are TGTGCCAGCAGGTTGGACTCCGAGCAGTACTTC.

The chain uses TRBV7-9 and TRBJ2-2, with D hard to call. The V end lost 9 bases, the J end lost 0 bases, and 8 bases lay between the germline ends. The germline V gene encodes CDR1 SEHNR and CDR2 FQNEAQ (reference sequence). This CDR3 spans 13 amino acids. CDR3 sequence (DNA): TGTGCCAGGGCTTCTGCGAACACCGGGGAGCTGTTTTTT. This encodes CARASANTGELFF.

This clonotype was seen more than once but under ten times. This chain connects TRBV19 to TRBJ1-5; 8 bases map to TRBD1. CDR1 is LNHDA, CDR2 SQIVND, per germline (reference sequence). Losses at the gene ends were 10 bases for V and 6 bases for J; bases not matched to a gene: 5. This CDR3 region has 12 residues. The CDR3 DNA reads TGTGCCACCAGGCAGGGGGCTCAGCCCCAGCATTTT. This gives the protein CATRQGAQPQHF.

V gene TRBV4-2 combines with J gene TRBJ2-7; 10 bases are shared with TRBD2. The V and J ends lost 2 bases and 4 bases, in that order; junction bases with no gene match: 8. The germline V gene encodes CDR1 LGHNA and CDR2 YNFKEQ. There are 16 residues in the CDR3. The CDR3 DNA is TGTGCCAGCAGCCAACAAAGCGGGGGGGCAAGATACGAGCAGTACTTC. Its translation: CASSQQSGGARYEQYF.

This clonotype was observed a handful of times. The chain is built from TRBV7-2 and TRBJ2-7, with D perhaps TRBD2 (7 bases). V lost 5 bases to trimming and J lost 3 bases, with 17 bases between them. Germline CDR1 and CDR2: SGHTA and FQGNSA. The CDR3 consists of 15 residues. In DNA form, the CDR3 reads TGTGCCAGCAGCCCCTTGGTGGGGGGGCGCTACGAGCAGTACTTC. This codes for CASSPLVGGRYEQYF.

Only a few counts were recorded for this clonotype. The CDR3 nucleotides read TGCGCCAGCAGCGGGGGAGGGACAACCCGAGGCACCGGGGAGCTGTTTTTT. Encoded protein: CASSGGGTTRGTGELFF. The V call is TRBV5-1, the J call TRBJ2-2, with a possible D match to TRBD2 (7 bases). The CDR3 consists of 17 residues. CDR1 and CDR2 from the germline V gene are SGHRS and YFSETQ. Trimming left V 4 bases short and J 4 bases short, with 20 bases between. Drawing the rest from reference TRBV5-1 and TRBJ2-2, the complete variable domain is KAGVTQTPRYLIKTRGQQVTLSCSPISGHRSVSWYQQTPGQGLQFLFEYFSETQRNKGNFPGRFSGRQFSNSRSEMNVSTLELGDSALYLCASSGGGTTRGTGELFFGEGSRLTVL.

A few counts support this clonotype. The chain uses TRBV9 and TRBJ2-1, with a possible D match to TRBD2 (6 bases). V gave up 0 bases and J gave up 2 bases, with 9 bases separating them. The CDR3 covers 15 residues. CDR1 is SGDLS and CDR2 is YYNGEE in the germline V gene. The DNA of the CDR3 is TGTGCCAGCAGCGTAGCCGGGAGCGCCTACAATGAGCAGTTCTTC. Translated: CASSVAGSAYNEQFF.

The CDR3 nucleotides read TGTGCCAGCAGTTTCGGGGGGGCCCCAGATACGCAGTATTTT. It yields the protein CASSFGGAPDTQYF. This chain uses TRBV27 with TRBJ2-3, with 8 bases matching TRBD2. With V trimmed by 3 bases and J by 4 bases, 3 bases remained unmatched. The CDR3 sequence is 14 residues long. Germline CDR1 reads MNHEY; CDR2 reads SMNVEV (reference sequence).

This clonotype was detected a few times. The junction departs from germline at one end; a sequencing error may be responsible. This chain uses TRBV28 with TRBJ2-3; possibly TRBD2 for D (5 bases). Germline CDR1 reads MDHEN; CDR2 reads SYDVKM. The CDR3 spans 16 residues. Written as DNA, the CDR3 is TGTGCCAGCAGATTATTGACGGGGTCTAGCACAGATACGCAGTATTTT. Its protein product is CASRLLTGSSTDTQYF.

Only a few counts were recorded for this clonotype. The chain uses TRBV4-2 and TRBJ2-3; a possible D gene is TRBD2 (6 bases). This CDR3 has 17 residues. Trimming removed 0 bases at V and 2 bases at J, with 15 bases between. CDR1 is LGHNA, CDR2 YNFKEQ, per germline. The CDR3 coding sequence is TGTGCCAGCAGCCAAGACGGGACGGGGGTCCTCACAGATACGCAGTATTTT. It yields the protein CASSQDGTGVLTDTQYF.

At least ten counts were recorded for this clonotype. The chain links TRBV4-2 to TRBJ2-1; D gene unclear. The CDR3 extends over 14 amino acids. V lost 1 base and J 8 bases, leaving 12 bases between the germline ends. Germline-derived CDR1 and CDR2 are LGHNA and YNFKEQ. CDR3 in amino acids: CASSQVLEGYEQFF. As DNA, the CDR3 is TGTGCCAGCAGCCAAGTATTAGAAGGGTATGAGCAGTTCTTC.

This clonotype was seen only a few times. V is TRBV27 and J is TRBJ2-6, with 7 bases identical to TRBD1. V lost 2 bases, J lost 2 bases, and 3 bases stayed unmatched. Per the germline V gene, CDR1 is MNHEY and CDR2 is SMNVEV (reference sequence). CDR3 length equals 16 residues. The CDR3 bases are TGTGCCAGCAGTTTACAGGGGGTCGCTGGGGCCAACGTCCTGACTTTC. As protein: CASSLQGVAGANVLTF.

The chain joins TRBV9 to TRBJ1-2; possible D gene TRBD1, 5 bases. V lost 3 bases and J lost 2, with 14 bases in between. The CDR3 consists of 15 residues. CDR1 is SGDLS, CDR2 YYNGEE, per germline. The CDR3 reads CASSAGGRGNYGYTF. CDR3 coding DNA: TGTGCCAGCAGCGCCGGGGGGAGAGGGAACTATGGCTACACCTTC.

This clonotype was detected many times. The chain links TRBV4-3 to TRBJ2-1; maybe TRBD1 (6 bases). The CDR3 spans 14 residues. Trimming stripped 7 bases from V and 5 bases from J, with 15 bases between. CDR1 LGHNA and CDR2 YSLEER come from the germline V gene. The CDR3: CASTQGPPHNEQFF. CDR3 DNA: TGCGCCAGCACCCAGGGGCCTCCTCACAATGAGCAGTTCTTC.

This chain connects TRBV9 to TRBJ1-2; 7 nucleotides align to TRBD1. The V gene's germline CDR1 is SGDLS and CDR2 YYNGEE. This CDR3 contains 15 residues. V was pared by 4 bases and J by 6 bases, with 12 bases of the junction left unmatched. The CDR3 here is CASSTPRSGGDGYTF. Here the CDR3 DNA reads TGTGCCAGCAGCACCCCTCGATCAGGGGGGGATGGCTACACCTTC.

The J gene is TRBJ2-7, the V gene TRBV6-1, with 10 bases aligning to TRBD1. CDR1 is MNHNS, CDR2 SASEGT, per germline. The V gene end was trimmed by 6 bases and the J gene end by 5 bases; junction bases not matched to a gene: 7. The CDR3 sequence is 14 residues long. CDR3 sequence: CASRPGQGRHEQYF. For the CDR3, the DNA is TGTGCCAGCAGGCCGGGACAGGGGCGGCACGAGCAGTACTTC.

This clonotype turned up a few times. The CDR3, as DNA: TGTGCCAGCAGTTTATCGAGCGGGGGGAACACAGATACGCAGTATTTT. Translation: CASSLSSGGNTDTQYF. The chain has TRBV28 and TRBJ2-3, with 9 bases matching TRBD2. V trimming: 1 base; J trimming: 2 bases; junction bases outside the gene matches: 4. CDR3 length: 16 amino acids. From germline, CDR1 is MDHEN and CDR2 SYDVKM.

This chain joins TRBV7-8 and TRBJ2-1; 9 bases are a match to TRBD2. There are 16 residues in the CDR3. The ends lost 1 base at V and 4 bases at J; junction bases unmatched: 5. Germline V CDR1 and CDR2: SGHVS, FQNEAQ. The CDR3 DNA is TGTGCCAGCAGCTTAGGAATTAGCGGGAGATACAATGAGCAGTTCTTC. Protein product: CASSLGISGRYNEQFF.

The chain couples TRBV15 to TRBJ1-1, with TRBD1 as a possible D gene (5 bases). CDR3 length: 15 amino acids. CDR1 and CDR2 (germline): LNHNV, YYDKDF (reference sequence). Trimming cost V 1 base and J 5 bases, with 14 bases left between them. Here the CDR3 DNA reads TGTGCCACCAGCAGAGTTCGGGGCCTGGGTACTGAAGCTTTCTTT. Encoded protein: CATSRVRGLGTEAFF.

The chain joins TRBV12-3 or TRBV12-4 to TRBJ1-5; weak D call: TRBD1 (5 bases). Between the trimmed V and J ends, which lost 9 bases and 3 bases, there was a span of 15 bases. This CDR3 is 14 amino acids long. CDR3 bases: TGTGCCAGTGCCCCGGGACCCTACAATCAGCCCCAGCATTTT. Protein product: CASAPGPYNQPQHF.

The genes are TRBV5-8 and TRBJ2-1, with a possible D match to TRBD2 (5 bases). Germline assignment: CDR1 SGHTS and CDR2 YDEGEE. V was shortened by 3 bases and J by 3 bases, with 22 bases between the two germline ends. CDR3 length: 18 amino acids. CDR3 protein: CASSCGPRKNYDYNEQFF. The CDR3 nucleotides read TGTGCCAGCAGCTGCGGGCCGCGGAAGAACTATGACTACAATGAGCAGTTCTTC.

This clonotype was recorded a few times. The CDR3 nucleotides read TGTGCCAGCAGTTTAGCAGGGGGCCTTGAAGAGACCCAGTACTTC. Translation gives CASSLAGGLEETQYF. This rearrangement joins TRBV28 to TRBJ2-5; 8 nucleotides match TRBD1. Germline values: CDR1 MDHEN, CDR2 SYDVKM. The CDR3 consists of 15 residues. V lost 2 bases and J lost 3; bases outside the gene matches: 5.

This chain uses TRBV12-3 or TRBV12-4 with TRBJ2-3; no definite D call. V was shortened by 5 bases and J by 4 bases, with 10 bases between the two germline ends. The CDR3 covers 13 residues. DNA for the CDR3: TGTGCCAGCAGTCTCCTCGTCCCAGATACGCAGTATTTT. Amino acids: CASSLLVPDTQYF.